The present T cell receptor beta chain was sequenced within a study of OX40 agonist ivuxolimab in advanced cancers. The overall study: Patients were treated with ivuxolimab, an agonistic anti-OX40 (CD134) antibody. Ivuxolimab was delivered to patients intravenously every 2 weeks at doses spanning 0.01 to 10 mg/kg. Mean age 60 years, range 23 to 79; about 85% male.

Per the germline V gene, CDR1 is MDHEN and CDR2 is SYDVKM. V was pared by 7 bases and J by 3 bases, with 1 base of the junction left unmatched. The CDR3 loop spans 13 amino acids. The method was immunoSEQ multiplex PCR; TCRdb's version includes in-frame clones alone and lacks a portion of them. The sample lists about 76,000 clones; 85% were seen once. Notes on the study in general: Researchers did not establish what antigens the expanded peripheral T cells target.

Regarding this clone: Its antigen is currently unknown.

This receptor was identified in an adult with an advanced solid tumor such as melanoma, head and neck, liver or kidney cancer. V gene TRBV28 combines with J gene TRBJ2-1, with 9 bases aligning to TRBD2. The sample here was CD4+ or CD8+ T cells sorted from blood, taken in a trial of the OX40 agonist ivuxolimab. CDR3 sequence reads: CASKREDYNEQFF. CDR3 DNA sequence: TGTGCCAGCAAGCGGGAGGACTACAATGAGCAGTTCTTC. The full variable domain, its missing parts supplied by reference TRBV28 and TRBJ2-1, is DVKVTQSSRYLVKRTGEKVFLECVQDMDHENMFWYRQDPGLGLRLIYFSYDVKMKEKGDIPEGYSVSREKKERFSLILESASTNQTSMYLCASKREDYNEQFFGPGTRLTVL.